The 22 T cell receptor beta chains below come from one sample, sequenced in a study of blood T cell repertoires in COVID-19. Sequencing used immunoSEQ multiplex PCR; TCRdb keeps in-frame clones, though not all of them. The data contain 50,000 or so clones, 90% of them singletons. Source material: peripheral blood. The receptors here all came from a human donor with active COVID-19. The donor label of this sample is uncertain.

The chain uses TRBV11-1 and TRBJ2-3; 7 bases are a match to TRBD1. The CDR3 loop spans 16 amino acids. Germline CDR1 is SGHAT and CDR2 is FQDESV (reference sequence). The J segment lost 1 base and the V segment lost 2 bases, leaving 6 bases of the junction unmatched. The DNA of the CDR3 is TGTGCCAGCAGCTTATACCGGACAGGACGCACAGATACGCAGTATTTT. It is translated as CASSLYRTGRTDTQYF. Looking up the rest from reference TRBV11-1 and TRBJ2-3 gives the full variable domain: EAEVAQSPRYKITEKSQAVAFWCDPISGHATLYWYRQILGQGPELLVQFQDESVVDDSQLPKDRFSAERLKGVDSTLKIQPAELGDSAMYLCASSLYRTGRTDTQYFGPGTRLTVL.

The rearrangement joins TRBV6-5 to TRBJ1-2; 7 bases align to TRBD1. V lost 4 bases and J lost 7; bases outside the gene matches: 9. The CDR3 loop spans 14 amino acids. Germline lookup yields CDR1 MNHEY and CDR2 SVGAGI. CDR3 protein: CASSSSQGRSGYTF. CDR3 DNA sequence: TGTGCCAGCAGTTCTTCACAGGGGCGGAGTGGCTACACCTTC.

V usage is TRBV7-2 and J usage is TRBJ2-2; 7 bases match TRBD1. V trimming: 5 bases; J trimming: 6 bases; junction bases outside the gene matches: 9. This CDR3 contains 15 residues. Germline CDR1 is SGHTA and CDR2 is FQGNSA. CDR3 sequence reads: CASSPPGQLSGELFF. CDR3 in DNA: TGTGCCAGCAGCCCCCCGGGACAGCTCTCCGGGGAGCTGTTTTTT.

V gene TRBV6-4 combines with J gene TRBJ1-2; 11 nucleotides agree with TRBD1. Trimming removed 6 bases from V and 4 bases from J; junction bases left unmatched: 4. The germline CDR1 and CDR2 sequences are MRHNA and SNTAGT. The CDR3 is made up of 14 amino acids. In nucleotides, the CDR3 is TGTGCCAGCAGACCGGGACAGGGGGTCTATGGCTACACCTTC. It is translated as CASRPGQGVYGYTF.

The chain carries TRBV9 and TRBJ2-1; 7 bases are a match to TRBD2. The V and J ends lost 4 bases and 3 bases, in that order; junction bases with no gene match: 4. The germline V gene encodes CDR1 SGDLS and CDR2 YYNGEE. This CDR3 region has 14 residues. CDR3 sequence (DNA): TGTGCCAGCAGCTCACGGACTAGCTACAATGAGCAGTTCTTC. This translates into CASSSRTSYNEQFF.

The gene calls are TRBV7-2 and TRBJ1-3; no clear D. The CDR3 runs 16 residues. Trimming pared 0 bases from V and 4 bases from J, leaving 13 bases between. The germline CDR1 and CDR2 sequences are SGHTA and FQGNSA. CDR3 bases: TGTGCCAGCAGCTTAGCGGTCCGGGAGTTGGGAAACACCATATATTTT. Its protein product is CASSLAVRELGNTIYF. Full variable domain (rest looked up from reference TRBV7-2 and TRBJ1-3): GAGVSQSPSNKVTEKGKDVELRCDPISGHTALYWYRQSLGQGLEFLIYFQGNSAPDKSGLPSDRFSAERTGGSVSTLTIQRTQQEDSAVYLCASSLAVRELGNTIYFGEGSWLTVV.

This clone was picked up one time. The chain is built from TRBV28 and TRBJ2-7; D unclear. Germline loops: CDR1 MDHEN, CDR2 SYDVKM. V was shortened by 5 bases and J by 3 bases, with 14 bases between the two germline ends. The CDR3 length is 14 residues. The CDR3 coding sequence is TGTGCCAGCAGTGTCACACCGTTTGGCTACGAGCAGTACTTC. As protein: CASSVTPFGYEQYF. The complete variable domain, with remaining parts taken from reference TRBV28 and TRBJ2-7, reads DVKVTQSSRYLVKRTGEKVFLECVQDMDHENMFWYRQDPGLGLRLIYFSYDVKMKEKGDIPEGYSVSREKKERFSLILESASTNQTSMYLCASSVTPFGYEQYFGPGTRLTVT.

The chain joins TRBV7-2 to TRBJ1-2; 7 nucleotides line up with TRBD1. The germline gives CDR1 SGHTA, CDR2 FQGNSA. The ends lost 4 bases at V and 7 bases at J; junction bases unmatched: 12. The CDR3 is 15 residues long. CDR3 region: CASSSPDRLELGYTF. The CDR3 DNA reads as TGTGCCAGCAGCTCCCCGGACAGGCTCGAGCTTGGCTACACCTTC. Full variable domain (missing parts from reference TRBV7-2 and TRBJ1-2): GAGVSQSPSNKVTEKGKDVELRCDPISGHTALYWYRQSLGQGLEFLIYFQGNSAPDKSGLPSDRFSAERTGGSVSTLTIQRTQQEDSAVYLCASSSPDRLELGYTFGSGTRLTVV.

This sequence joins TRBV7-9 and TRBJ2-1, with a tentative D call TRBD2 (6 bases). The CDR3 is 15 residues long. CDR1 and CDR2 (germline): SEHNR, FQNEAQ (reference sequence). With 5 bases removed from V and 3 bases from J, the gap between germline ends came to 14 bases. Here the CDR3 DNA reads TGTGCCAGCAGCATTACTAGCCACTACTACAATGAGCAGTTCTTC. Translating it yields CASSITSHYYNEQFF.

The CDR3 loop is CASSIGQGTETQYF. CDR3 DNA: TGTGCCAGTAGTATTGGACAGGGCACAGAGACCCAGTACTTC. This rearrangement joins TRBV19 to TRBJ2-5; 8 bases align to TRBD1. The germline V gene has CDR1 LNHDA and CDR2 SQIVND (reference sequence). CDR3 length: 14 residues. The V gene end was trimmed by 3 bases and the J gene end by 4 bases; junction bases not matched to a gene: 4.

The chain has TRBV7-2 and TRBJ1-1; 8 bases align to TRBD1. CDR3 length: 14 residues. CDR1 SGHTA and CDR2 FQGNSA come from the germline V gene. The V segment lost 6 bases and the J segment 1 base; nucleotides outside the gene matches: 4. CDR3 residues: CASRDRASNTEAFF. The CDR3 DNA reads TGTGCCAGCAGGGACAGGGCTTCGAACACTGAAGCTTTCTTT. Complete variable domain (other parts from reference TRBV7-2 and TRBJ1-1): GAGVSQSPSNKVTEKGKDVELRCDPISGHTALYWYRQSLGQGLEFLIYFQGNSAPDKSGLPSDRFSAERTGGSVSTLTIQRTQQEDSAVYLCASRDRASNTEAFFGQGTRLTVV.

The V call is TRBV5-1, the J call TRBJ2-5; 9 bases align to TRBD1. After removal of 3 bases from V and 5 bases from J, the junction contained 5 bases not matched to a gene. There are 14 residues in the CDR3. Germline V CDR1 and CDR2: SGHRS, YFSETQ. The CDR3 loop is CASSSMTGGETQYF. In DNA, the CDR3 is TGCGCCAGCAGCTCCATGACAGGGGGGGAGACCCAGTACTTC.

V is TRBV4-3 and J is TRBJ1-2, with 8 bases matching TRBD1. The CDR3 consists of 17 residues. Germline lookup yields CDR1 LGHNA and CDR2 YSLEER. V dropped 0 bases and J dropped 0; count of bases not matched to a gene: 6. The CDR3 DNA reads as TGCGCCAGCAGCCAAGAGCCCGGGACAGGTGCTAACTATGGCTACACCTTC. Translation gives CASSQEPGTGANYGYTF.

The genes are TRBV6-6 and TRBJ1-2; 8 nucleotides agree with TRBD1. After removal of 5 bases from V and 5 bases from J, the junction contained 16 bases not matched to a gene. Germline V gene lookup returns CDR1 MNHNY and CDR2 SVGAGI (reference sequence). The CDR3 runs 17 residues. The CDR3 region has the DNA TGTGCCAGCAGTCCTTCTGCGACAGGGGCTTTACTTTATGGCTACACCTTC. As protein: CASSPSATGALLYGYTF.

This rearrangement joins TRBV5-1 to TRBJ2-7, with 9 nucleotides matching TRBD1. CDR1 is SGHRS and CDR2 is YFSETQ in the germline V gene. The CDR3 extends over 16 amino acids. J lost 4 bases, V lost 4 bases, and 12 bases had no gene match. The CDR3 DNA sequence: TGCGCCAGCAGCCACGGGACAGGGCTTCCATTATACGAGCAGTACTTC. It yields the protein CASSHGTGLPLYEQYF.

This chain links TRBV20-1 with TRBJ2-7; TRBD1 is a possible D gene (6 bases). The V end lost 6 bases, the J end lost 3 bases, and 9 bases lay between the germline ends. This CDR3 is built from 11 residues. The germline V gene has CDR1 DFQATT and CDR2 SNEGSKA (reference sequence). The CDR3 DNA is TGCAGTGCCCAGGGGCACTACGAGCAGTACTTC. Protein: CSAQGHYEQYF.

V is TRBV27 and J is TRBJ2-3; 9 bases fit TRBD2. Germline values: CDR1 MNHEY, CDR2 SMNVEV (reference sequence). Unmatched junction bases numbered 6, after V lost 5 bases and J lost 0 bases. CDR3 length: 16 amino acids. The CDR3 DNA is TGTGCCAGCAGTCCACTAGCGGGCCTTAGCACAGATACGCAGTATTTT. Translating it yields CASSPLAGLSTDTQYF.

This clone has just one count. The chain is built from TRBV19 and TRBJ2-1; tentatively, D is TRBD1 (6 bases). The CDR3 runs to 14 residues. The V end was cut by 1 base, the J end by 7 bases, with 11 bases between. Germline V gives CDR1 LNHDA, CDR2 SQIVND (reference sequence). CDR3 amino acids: CASSIVQGKNEQFF. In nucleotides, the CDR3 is TGTGCCAGTAGTATAGTACAGGGAAAGAATGAGCAGTTCTTC.

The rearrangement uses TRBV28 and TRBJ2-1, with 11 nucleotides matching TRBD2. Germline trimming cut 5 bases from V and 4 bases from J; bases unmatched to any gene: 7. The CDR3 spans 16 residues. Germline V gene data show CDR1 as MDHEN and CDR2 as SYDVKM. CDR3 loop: CASSPTGLAGYNEQFF. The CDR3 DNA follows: TGTGCCAGCAGTCCGACAGGACTAGCGGGTTACAATGAGCAGTTCTTC.

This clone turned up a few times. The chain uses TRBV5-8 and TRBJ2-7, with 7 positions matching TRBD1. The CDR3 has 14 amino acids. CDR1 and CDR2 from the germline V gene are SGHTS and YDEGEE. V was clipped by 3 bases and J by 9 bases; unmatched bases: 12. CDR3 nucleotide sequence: TGTGCCAGCAGCTACGGGACAGCCCCTACTGGGCAGTACTTC. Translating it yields CASSYGTAPTGQYF.

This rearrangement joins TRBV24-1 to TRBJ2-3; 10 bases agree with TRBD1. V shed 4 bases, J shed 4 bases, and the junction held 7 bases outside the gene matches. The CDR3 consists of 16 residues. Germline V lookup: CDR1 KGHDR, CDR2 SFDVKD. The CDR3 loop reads CATSDRRTGGSDTQYF. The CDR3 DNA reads TGTGCCACCAGTGACCGGCGGACAGGGGGGTCAGATACGCAGTATTTT.

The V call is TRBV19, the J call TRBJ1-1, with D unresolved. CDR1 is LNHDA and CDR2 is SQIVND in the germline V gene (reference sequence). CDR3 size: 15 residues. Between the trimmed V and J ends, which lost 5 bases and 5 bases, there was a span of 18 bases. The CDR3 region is CASSGPGSLRTEAFF. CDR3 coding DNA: TGTGCCAGTAGTGGACCGGGGTCGCTGCGGACTGAAGCTTTCTTT.